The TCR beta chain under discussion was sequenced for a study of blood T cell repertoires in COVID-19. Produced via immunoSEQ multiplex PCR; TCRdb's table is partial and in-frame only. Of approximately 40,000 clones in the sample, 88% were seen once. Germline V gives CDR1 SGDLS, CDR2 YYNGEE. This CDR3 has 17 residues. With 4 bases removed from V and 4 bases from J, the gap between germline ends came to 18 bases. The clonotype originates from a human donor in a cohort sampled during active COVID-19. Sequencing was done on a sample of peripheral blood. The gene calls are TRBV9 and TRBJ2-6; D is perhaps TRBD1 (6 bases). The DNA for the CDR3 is TGTGCCAGCAGCCCGCAGACAGGCTTCGGGGGGGCCAACGTCCTGACTTTC. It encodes CASSPQTGFGGANVLTF.